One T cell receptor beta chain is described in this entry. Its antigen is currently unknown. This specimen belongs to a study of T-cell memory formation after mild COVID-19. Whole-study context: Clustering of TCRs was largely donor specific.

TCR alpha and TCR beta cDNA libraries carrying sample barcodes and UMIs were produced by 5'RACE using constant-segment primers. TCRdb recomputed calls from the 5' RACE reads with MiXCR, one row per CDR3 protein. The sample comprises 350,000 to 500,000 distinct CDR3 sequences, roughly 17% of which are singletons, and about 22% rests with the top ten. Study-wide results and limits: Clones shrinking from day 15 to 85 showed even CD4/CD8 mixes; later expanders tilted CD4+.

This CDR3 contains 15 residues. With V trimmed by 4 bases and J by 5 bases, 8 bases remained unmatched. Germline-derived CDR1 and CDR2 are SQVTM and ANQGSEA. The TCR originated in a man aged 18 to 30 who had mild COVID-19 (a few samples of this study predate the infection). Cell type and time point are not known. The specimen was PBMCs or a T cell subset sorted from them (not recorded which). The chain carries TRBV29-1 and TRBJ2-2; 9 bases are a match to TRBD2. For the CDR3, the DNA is TGCAGCGTTGGTGGCGGGGGGGCGAGGACCGGGGAGCTGTTTTTT. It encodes CSVGGGGARTGELFF.